The 12 T cell receptor beta chains presented below share a single source sample, sequenced in a study of graft-versus-host responses after intestinal transplantation. No antigen has been identified for these receptors. Profiling relied on immunoSEQ multiplex PCR, and the TCRdb table lists in-frame clones only, not all of them. The data contain 140,000 or so clones, nearly 95% of them singletons. Sequencing used unstimulated CD4+ T cells sorted from spleen or lymph node cells, obtained before intestinal transplant. The receptors were sampled from a human donor who received an intestinal transplant.

The rearrangement links TRBV6-5 to TRBJ1-4; the match to TRBD1 covers 7 bases. J was trimmed by 4 bases and V by 2 bases; bases with no gene match: 4. The V gene's germline CDR1 is MNHEY and CDR2 SVGAGI. CDR3 length: 15 residues. DNA of the CDR3: TGTGCCAGCAGTTACCGACAGGGTTATAATGAAAAACTGTTTTTT. Its translation: CASSYRQGYNEKLFF.

This chain's CDR3 is CASTLAGGGETQYF. Here the CDR3 DNA reads TGTGCCAGCACCCTAGCGGGAGGAGGAGAGACCCAGTACTTC. The V call is TRBV7-2, the J call TRBJ2-5; TRBD2 aligns across 11 bases. Trimming took 7 bases from V and 4 from J; bases not matched to a gene: 5. The CDR3 covers 14 residues. The germline CDR1 and CDR2 sequences are SGHTA and FQGNSA.

The chain recombines TRBV28 with TRBJ1-1; unclear D gene. The V end lost 3 bases, the J end lost 5 bases, and 13 bases lay between the germline ends. Germline V gene data show CDR1 as MDHEN and CDR2 as SYDVKM. There are 14 residues in the CDR3. CDR3 in amino acids: CASSFPAQRTEAFF. The CDR3 nucleotides are TGTGCCAGCAGTTTCCCGGCCCAGAGGACTGAAGCTTTCTTT.

This clone was observed once. The CDR3 region is CASSVGVGLINEQFF. The DNA for the CDR3 is TGTGCCAGCAGCGTAGGGGTTGGGCTCATCAATGAGCAGTTCTTC. The chain uses TRBV9 and TRBJ2-1; no clear D. The CDR3 length is 15 residues. Germline V CDR1 and CDR2: SGDLS, YYNGEE. Trimming pared 0 bases from V and 6 bases from J, leaving 13 bases between.

The chain couples TRBV30 to TRBJ1-2; D unclear. Trimming removed 5 bases at V and 4 bases at J, with 17 bases between. CDR3 length: 14 amino acids. Germline-derived CDR1 and CDR2 are GTSNPN and SVGIG (reference sequence). CDR3 coding DNA: TGTGCCTGGCGTCCTCCGAGGGTGCTCTATGGCTACACCTTC. This encodes CAWRPPRVLYGYTF.

This chain uses TRBV5-8 with TRBJ1-2; no clear D gene. CDR3 length: 13 amino acids. Germline V gives CDR1 SGHTS, CDR2 YDEGEE. Trimming removed 4 bases at V and 2 bases at J, with 9 bases between. The CDR3 DNA follows: TGTGCCAGCAGCGGCCAGGTCAACTATGGCTACACCTTC. Translated, it gives CASSGQVNYGYTF.

Regarding this clone: The same CDR3 is also encoded by other DNA sequences in this sample. This rearrangement joins TRBV19 to TRBJ2-4; maybe TRBD1 (6 bases). The CDR3 length is 15 residues. From germline, CDR1 is LNHDA and CDR2 SQIVND (reference sequence). Trimming pared 3 bases from V and 0 bases from J, leaving 9 bases between. CDR3 nucleotides: TGTGCCAGTAGTATCGGGACAACAGCCAAAAACATTCAGTACTTC. Translation: CASSIGTTAKNIQYF.

The chain recombines TRBV4-1 with TRBJ2-7; 10 bases are a match to TRBD1. V was clipped by 3 bases and J by 1 base; unmatched bases: 6. This CDR3 contains 16 residues. Germline V CDR1 and CDR2: MGHRA, YSYEKL. CDR3 protein: CASSHTPDRGSYEQYF. DNA of the CDR3: TGCGCCAGCAGCCACACCCCGGACAGGGGGTCCTACGAGCAGTACTTC.

The chain employs TRBV20-1 and TRBJ1-2; D is undetermined. CDR3 length: 11 amino acids. Germline V gives CDR1 DFQATT, CDR2 SNEGSKA (reference sequence). Trimming cost V 6 bases and J 8 bases, with 13 bases left between them. CDR3 sequence reads: CSAGVFMGYTF. CDR3 DNA: TGCAGTGCAGGTGTTTTTATGGGCTACACCTTC.

The V and J genes are TRBV5-6 and TRBJ2-7; D is unclear. The V end was cut by 0 bases, the J end by 3 bases, with 10 bases between. Germline V CDR1 and CDR2: SGHDT, YYEEEE. The CDR3 length is 14 residues. Here the CDR3 reads CASSLALLLYEQYF. The CDR3 nucleotides read TGTGCCAGCAGCTTGGCGCTCCTCCTCTACGAGCAGTACTTC.

The count of this clone is one. The CDR3: CASSQVAGVIYEQYF. The CDR3 DNA is TGCGCCAGCAGCCAAGTAGCGGGGGTTATCTACGAGCAGTACTTC. The chain recombines TRBV4-1 with TRBJ2-7, with 9 bases fitting TRBD2. This CDR3 region has 15 residues. The V gene end was trimmed by 1 base and the J gene end by 3 bases; junction bases not matched to a gene: 4. Looked up from germline, CDR1 is MGHRA and CDR2 is YSYEKL.

This clone appeared a few times. V and J are TRBV7-3 and TRBJ1-2; TRBD1 aligns across 8 bases. After removal of 5 bases from V and 7 bases from J, the junction contained 9 bases not matched to a gene. The CDR3 has 14 amino acids. Germline CDR1 and CDR2: SGHTA and FQGTGA. Here the CDR3 DNA reads TGTGCCAGCAGCGACCCGACAGGGGCCTCTGGCTACACCTTC. Its translation: CASSDPTGASGYTF.